These 19 T cell receptor beta chains were all obtained from the same sample, sequenced in a study of T cell repertoires in cytomegalovirus infection. TCRdb processed the reads anew with MiXCR; each CDR3 protein has one entry. The data contain some 450,000 distinct CDR3 sequences, approximately 31% of them singletons. The sample comprised PBMCs. The receptors originated from a human donor in good health (CMV status not recorded). Some clones in this sample may be carry-over from other donors' samples.

V usage is TRBV23-1 and J usage is TRBJ1-1; 9 bases map to TRBD1. TRBV23-1 is classed as an ORF, of uncertain function. Trimming took 2 bases from V and 10 from J; bases not matched to a gene: 5. The CDR3 covers 13 residues. The CDR3 nucleotides are TGCGCCAGCAGTCAACCAGTGGACAGGGGAGCTTTCTTT. This translates into CASSQPVDRGAFF.

At least ten counts were recorded for this clonotype. The V gene is TRBV19, the J gene TRBJ1-1; no reliable D call. V was shortened by 6 bases and J by 0 bases, with 14 bases between the two germline ends. Germline CDR1 LNHDA, CDR2 SQIVND (reference sequence). CDR3 length: 15 amino acids. The CDR3 sequence is CASRTLEGMNTEAFF. The DNA of the CDR3 is TGTGCCAGTAGGACCTTGGAGGGTATGAACACTGAAGCTTTCTTT.

V gene TRBV5-1 combines with J gene TRBJ2-5; 9 nucleotides align to TRBD2. The ends lost 3 bases at V and 5 bases at J; junction bases unmatched: 5. Per germline, CDR1 SGHRS and CDR2 YFSETQ. CDR3 length: 14 residues. The CDR3 sequence: CASSYGTSRETQYF. In DNA, the CDR3 is TGCGCCAGCAGCTACGGGACTAGCCGGGAGACCCAGTACTTC.

The chain combines TRBV10-2 with TRBJ1-5; D is ambiguous. V gave up 0 bases and J gave up 2 bases, with 5 bases separating them. CDR1 is WSHSY and CDR2 is SAAADI in the germline V gene. The CDR3 length is 14 residues. The CDR3 loop reads CASSESDGNQPQHF. The DNA for the CDR3 is TGCGCCAGCAGTGAGTCTGACGGCAATCAGCCCCAGCATTTT.

The CDR3 is CASSFGINTEAFF. For the CDR3, the DNA is TGTGCCAGCAGCTTTGGGATAAACACTGAAGCTTTCTTT. The chain carries TRBV5-4 and TRBJ1-1; D is uncertain. There are 13 residues in the CDR3. V was shortened by 2 bases and J by 2 bases, with 7 bases between the two germline ends. Germline CDR1 and CDR2: SGHNT and YYREEE (reference sequence). Combining the CDR3 with reference TRBV5-4 and TRBJ1-1 gives the whole variable domain ETGVTQSPTHLIKTRGQQVTLRCSSQSGHNTVSWYQQALGQGPQFIFQYYREEENGRGNFPPRFSGLQFPNYSSELNVNALELDDSALYLCASSFGINTEAFFGQGTRLTVV.

In the case of this clonotype: This likely comes from a read error, as the CDR3 has no conserved phenylalanine or tryptophan at its end. This chain joins TRBV5-6 and TRBJ2-7, with 8 positions matching TRBD1. The CDR3 totals 14 residues. The germline gives CDR1 SGHDT, CDR2 YYEEEE. V shed 3 bases, J shed 6 bases, and the junction held 8 bases outside the gene matches. This CDR3 reads CASSYRTGLGEQYL. CDR3 coding DNA: TGTGCCAGCAGCTACCGGACAGGGCTCGGCGAGCAGTACTTA.

The rearrangement joins TRBV7-9 to TRBJ2-1; D assignment may be TRBD1 or TRBD2 (5 bases each). This CDR3 contains 15 residues. Germline assignment: CDR1 SEHNR and CDR2 FQNEAQ (reference sequence). V lost 5 bases and J lost 0, with 11 bases in between. CDR3 loop: CASSRGRNSYNEQFF. DNA for the CDR3: TGTGCCAGCAGCCGGGGACGCAACTCCTACAATGAGCAGTTCTTC.

This clonotype appeared many times. The rearrangement uses TRBV12-3 or TRBV12-4 and TRBJ1-1; 7 nucleotides line up with TRBD1. This CDR3 comprises 13 residues. V lost 8 bases, J lost 1 base, and 4 bases stayed unmatched. Written as DNA, the CDR3 is TGTGCCAGCTTCCGGGACAGGAACACTGAAGCTTTCTTT. Amino acid sequence: CASFRDRNTEAFF.

Concerning this clonotype itself: A junction boundary mismatches the germline segment, possibly from a read error. The rearrangement links TRBV6-8 to TRBJ1-1, with D tentatively TRBD1 (6 bases). Germline V gene sequence: CDR1 MNHGY, CDR2 SAAAGT. The CDR3 contains 15 residues. The CDR3, as DNA: TGTGCCCGCAGTCCCCGGGACAAGCTGAACACTGAAGCTTTCTTT. Protein sequence: CARSPRDKLNTEAFF.

This clonotype occurred a few times. The V gene is TRBV27, the J gene TRBJ1-2, with TRBD1 identical over 7 bases. Germline V gives CDR1 MNHEY, CDR2 SMNVEV (reference sequence). This CDR3 has 14 residues. V was clipped by 3 bases and J by 5 bases; unmatched bases: 6. The CDR3 sequence is CASSFNRGRYGYTF. CDR3 sequence (DNA): TGTGCCAGCAGTTTTAACAGGGGAAGATATGGCTACACCTTC.

This clonotype turned up a few times. The chain joins TRBV19 to TRBJ1-5, with TRBD1 identical over 8 bases. J was trimmed by 7 bases and V by 9 bases; bases with no gene match: 14. The CDR3 loop spans 15 amino acids. From germline, CDR1 is LNHDA and CDR2 SQIVND (reference sequence). The CDR3 DNA sequence: TGTGCCAGCGACGACCCTACAGGGGGAAGGCAGCCCCAGCATTTT. Protein: CASDDPTGGRQPQHF.

This chain connects TRBV19 to TRBJ2-5; 9 bases line up with TRBD2. CDR1 LNHDA and CDR2 SQIVND come from the germline V gene (reference sequence). The V gene end was trimmed by 7 bases and the J gene end by 4 bases; junction bases not matched to a gene: 7. CDR3 size: 14 residues. The CDR3 region has the DNA TGTGCCAGTACTGCGGGGGGGGGGCCAGAGACCCAGTACTTC. Residues: CASTAGGGPETQYF.

The rearrangement links TRBV12-3 or TRBV12-4 to TRBJ1-3; D remains ambiguous. The length of the CDR3 is 15 residues. Trimming left V 3 bases short and J 0 bases short, with 9 bases between. In DNA, the CDR3 is TGTGCCAGCAGTTTGTACACTCGCTCTGGAAACACCATATATTTT. It yields the protein CASSLYTRSGNTIYF.

This clonotype was found many times. In nucleotides, the CDR3 is TGTGCCAGCAGGGTGGGACAGCCAACTAATGAAAAACTGTTTTTT. Translated: CASRVGQPTNEKLFF. The chain couples TRBV12-3 or TRBV12-4 to TRBJ1-4; 7 bases map to TRBD1. The CDR3 is 15 amino acids. With V trimmed by 6 bases and J by 0 bases, 4 bases remained unmatched.

V gene TRBV6-5 combines with J gene TRBJ2-1; no firm D call. V shed 7 bases and J shed 4 bases, with 14 bases lying between them. Germline values: CDR1 MNHEY, CDR2 SVGAGI. This CDR3 has 14 amino acids. Written as DNA, the CDR3 is TGTGCCAGCAAGACTCAGACCGATTACAATGAGCAGTTCTTC. Amino acid sequence: CASKTQTDYNEQFF.

This clonotype is a singleton in its sample. The chain combines TRBV7-9 with TRBJ2-3; D tentatively reads TRBD1 or TRBD2 (6 bases each). CDR3 length equals 19 residues. CDR1 and CDR2 from the germline V gene are SEHNR and FQNEAQ (reference sequence). Between the trimmed V and J ends, which lost 0 bases and 4 bases, there was a span of 23 bases. CDR3: CASSLASGAQPRRPDTQYF. DNA for the CDR3: TGTGCCAGCAGCTTAGCGTCGGGGGCCCAACCCCGCCGCCCAGATACGCAGTATTTT.

This clonotype was counted only a few times. The rearrangement joins TRBV7-6 to TRBJ2-2, with 7 bases that match TRBD1. The CDR3 has 22 amino acids. Germline CDR1 and CDR2: SGHVS and FNYEAQ. J gave up 4 bases and V 0 bases, and 23 bases lay outside the gene matches. CDR3 DNA: TGTGCCAGCAGCTTAGCCCCCTTGACAGGGTGGGGATCCCCCGGTATCACCGGGGAGCTGTTTTTT. Amino acids: CASSLAPLTGWGSPGITGELFF.

This chain links TRBV7-2 with TRBJ2-7; either TRBD1 or TRBD2 may supply D (5 bases each). With 4 bases removed from V and 3 bases from J, the gap between germline ends came to 13 bases. The CDR3 loop spans 14 amino acids. From germline, CDR1 is SGHTA and CDR2 FQGNSA. CDR3 in amino acids: CASSSGTYLYEQYF. The CDR3 DNA reads TGTGCCAGCAGCTCCGGGACCTACCTCTACGAGCAGTACTTC.

Turning to this clonotype: This may stem from a read error, because a much larger clone lies one nucleotide away. The chain has TRBV28 and TRBJ1-5; TRBD1 might be the D (6 bases). This CDR3 has 15 residues. CDR1 and CDR2 from the germline V gene are MDHEN and SYDVKM. CDR3 in DNA: TGTGCCATCAGTTTTCTGGGGGGCGTGGGTCAGCCCCAGCATTTT. Encoded protein: CAISFLGGVGQPQHF.